This T cell receptor (beta chain) was profiled in a study of regulatory T cells in long-lasting Graves disease. Findings and caveats of the study: Researchers reported studying only peripheral blood, not thyroid tissue.

Time point reported: newly diagnosed GD, antithyroid drugs for less than 3 months. The TCR library was made from RNA extracted from PBMCs. This clonotype was counted many times. Its antigen remains unidentified. The trim removed 6 bases at V and 7 bases at J, leaving 12 bases unmatched. This CDR3 is 16 amino acids long. Per germline, CDR1 MNHNS and CDR2 SASEGT. Relying on iRepertoire HTBI primers and Arm-PCR of CDR3 regions, the team built TCR beta libraries. A single record per CDR3 protein comes from TCRdb applying MiXCR to the multiplex PCR reads. The repertoire consists of about 350,000 distinct CDR3 sequences, with over 15% occurring once and the leading ten covering roughly 27%. The sample was also reused in another study, on T cells in Graves' hyperthyroidism and ophthalmopathy. In that study: Each diagnosis was grounded in clinical symptoms, serum thyroxine and TRAb, thyroid ultrasound, and orbital computed tomography.

This chain links TRBV6-1 with TRBJ2-2; TRBD1 aligns across 9 bases. This clonotype was obtained from a man aged 35 to 55 with Graves disease. The material sequenced was peripheral blood mononuclear cells (PBMCs), taken at new diagnosis, from a patient treated with antithyroid drugs. DNA for the CDR3: TGTGCCAGCAGGGACCCCGGACAGGGGTACGGCGGGGAGCTGTTTTTT. Protein sequence: CASRDPGQGYGGELFF.